This section outlines one T cell receptor beta chain sequence together with its context. Antigen specificity is unknown. TCRdb's copy holds only in-frame clones and misses some; the assay was immunoSEQ multiplex PCR. The sample has tens of thousands of clones; roughly 94% are singletons. Germline trimming cut 2 bases from V and 0 bases from J; bases unmatched to any gene: 6. This CDR3 is 17 amino acids long. Germline loops: CDR1 LGHNA, CDR2 YNFKEQ. This sample stems from a study of cytomegalovirus exposure and HLA in healthy donors. Whole-study results and caveats: The tendency of first-cohort TCR clusters to co-occur in the 120 or so validation repertoires was the finding of a later analysis.

This TCR was sampled from a young woman in good health and CMV-seropositive. The sequenced material came from PBMCs. V gene TRBV4-2 combines with J gene TRBJ2-1, with 8 bases identical to TRBD2. CDR3 DNA sequence: TGTGCCAGCAGCCAACCGGAGCGGGGGAGCTCCTACAATGAGCAGTTCTTC. It translates to CASSQPERGSSYNEQFF.